These 30 T cell receptor beta chains share one sample of origin, sequenced in a study of PD-L1 blockade in urothelial cancer. Time point noted: pretreatment peripheral blood. Method: immunoSEQ multiplex PCR; TCRdb's copy keeps in-frame clones and lacks some. The sample holds tens of thousands of clones, approximately 86% seen once. The sample here was PBMCs, taken around atezolizumab (anti-PD-L1) treatment. Every receptor here comes from a man between 60 and 75 years old with urothelial cancer.

CDR3 sequence: CASSLGERTEAFF. The CDR3 DNA sequence: TGTGCCAGCAGCTTAGGGGAGAGGACTGAAGCTTTCTTT. V usage is TRBV11-2 and J usage is TRBJ1-1; D call uncertain. The V end lost 1 base, the J end lost 5 bases, and 8 bases lay between the germline ends. The CDR3 covers 13 residues. Germline V gene sequence: CDR1 SGHAT, CDR2 FQNNGV. The entire variable domain, with the rest obtained from reference TRBV11-2 and TRBJ1-1, is as follows: EAGVAQSPRYKIIEKRQSVAFWCNPISGHATLYWYQQILGQGPKLLIQFQNNGVVDDSQLPKDRFSAERLKGVDSTLKIQPAKLEDSAVYLCASSLGERTEAFFGQGTRLTVV.

The V and J genes are TRBV5-1 and TRBJ1-2; D gene unclear. V was cut by 0 bases and J by 8 bases, with 11 bases left in between. This CDR3 region has 13 residues. CDR1 and CDR2 (germline): SGHRS, YFSETQ. The CDR3 DNA is TGCGCCAGCAGCTTGGGCCCAGCGGGGGGCTACACCTTC. This codes for CASSLGPAGGYTF.

The chain couples TRBV7-8 to TRBJ2-3; tentatively, D is TRBD1 (6 bases). This CDR3 has 15 residues. Trimming cost V 2 bases and J 0 bases, with 9 bases left between them. In germline, CDR1 is SGHVS, CDR2 FQNEAQ. The DNA for the CDR3 is TGTGCCAGCAGCTTATCAACAGGGAGCACAGATACGCAGTATTTT. Protein sequence: CASSLSTGSTDTQYF.

This CDR3 is CASSPRTGQGTEAFF. The DNA of the CDR3 is TGTGCCAGCTCACCCCGGACAGGGCAAGGCACTGAAGCTTTCTTT. The V and J genes are TRBV18 and TRBJ1-1, with 8 bases matching TRBD1. CDR1 is KGHSH, CDR2 LQKENI, per germline. Trimming at V came to 3 bases and at J to 4 bases, leaving 7 bases not matched to a gene. The length of the CDR3 is 15 residues.

The chain couples TRBV27 to TRBJ2-7, with 10 bases that match TRBD1. Losses at the gene ends were 5 bases for V and 0 bases for J; bases not matched to a gene: 1. The germline V gene has CDR1 MNHEY and CDR2 SMNVEV (reference sequence). This CDR3 is 14 amino acids long. The chain's CDR3 is CASSRDRGSYEQYF. In DNA form, the CDR3 reads TGTGCCAGCAGTCGGGACAGGGGCTCCTACGAGCAGTACTTC.

The chain carries TRBV9 and TRBJ2-7; 10 bases match TRBD1. The CDR3 extends over 14 amino acids. Germline trimming cut 3 bases from V and 7 bases from J; bases unmatched to any gene: 7. Per germline, CDR1 SGDLS and CDR2 YYNGEE. CDR3 bases: TGTGCCAGCAGCGCCGGGACAGGGGATAGAGAGCAGTACTTC. Protein product: CASSAGTGDREQYF.

The V call is TRBV25-1, the J call TRBJ1-2; unclear D gene. The germline V and J ends were trimmed by 2 bases and 5 bases, with 6 bases remaining between them. Per the germline V gene, CDR1 is MGHDK and CDR2 is SYGVNS. The CDR3 loop spans 12 amino acids. As DNA, the CDR3 is TGTGCCAGCAGTGAACAGGTTTATGGCTACACCTTC. This translates into CASSEQVYGYTF.

V usage is TRBV4-2 and J usage is TRBJ2-1; 13 nucleotides match TRBD2. This CDR3 is built from 15 residues. Germline CDR1 LGHNA, CDR2 YNFKEQ. Unmatched junction bases numbered 5, after V lost 3 bases and J lost 9 bases. The CDR3 region is CASSHGLAGDGEQFF. The CDR3 DNA sequence: TGTGCCAGCAGCCATGGACTAGCGGGGGATGGTGAGCAGTTCTTC.

This rearrangement joins TRBV6-5 to TRBJ2-1; no clear D gene. This CDR3 has 15 amino acids. The V end lost 2 bases, the J end lost 0 bases, and 8 bases lay between the germline ends. Germline V gene sequence: CDR1 MNHEY, CDR2 SVGAGI. In nucleotides, the CDR3 is TGTGCCAGCAGTTACGCCGACTCCTCCTACAATGAGCAGTTCTTC. Translation: CASSYADSSYNEQFF.

This chain joins TRBV29-1 and TRBJ2-2; D is unclear. The CDR3 is 13 amino acids. CDR1 and CDR2 from the germline V gene are SQVTM and ANQGSEA. Here the CDR3 reads CGLSTANTGELFF. CDR3 nucleotides: TGCGGCCTAAGTACAGCGAACACCGGGGAGCTGTTTTTT.

The chain joins TRBV18 to TRBJ1-2; the match to TRBD1 covers 8 bases. The CDR3 length is 16 residues. CDR1 and CDR2 (germline): KGHSH, LQKENI. Losses at the gene ends were 3 bases for V and 3 bases for J; bases not matched to a gene: 9. Written as DNA, the CDR3 is TGTGCCAGCTCACCTTTCGGACAGGGTTCGGACTATGGCTACACCTTC. Protein product: CASSPFGQGSDYGYTF.

CDR3 sequence reads: CASSMSGFNQPQHF. CDR3 DNA sequence: TGTGCCAGTAGTATGTCAGGGTTCAATCAGCCCCAGCATTTT. The chain links TRBV19 to TRBJ1-5; maybe TRBD1 (5 bases). CDR1 LNHDA and CDR2 SQIVND come from the germline V gene (reference sequence). This CDR3 region has 14 residues. The germline V and J ends were trimmed by 3 bases and 3 bases, with 9 bases remaining between them.

The chain couples TRBV9 to TRBJ1-6; D gene unclear. The V gene's germline CDR1 is SGDLS and CDR2 YYNGEE. Trimming stripped 3 bases from V and 7 bases from J, with 14 bases between. This CDR3 is 15 amino acids long. The CDR3 DNA sequence: TGTGCCAGCAGCGAAAGCCCAGACGGGAATTCACCCCTCCACTTT. Protein sequence: CASSESPDGNSPLHF.

This chain uses TRBV19 with TRBJ2-5; 10 nucleotides match TRBD2. Germline lookup yields CDR1 LNHDA and CDR2 SQIVND (reference sequence). V was pared by 1 base and J by 1 base, with 3 bases of the junction left unmatched. The CDR3 runs 16 residues. The CDR3 reads CASSIGSGGVQETQYF. CDR3 nucleotides: TGTGCCAGTAGTATAGGGAGCGGGGGGGTCCAAGAGACCCAGTACTTC.

The chain carries TRBV28 and TRBJ2-3; 7 bases map to TRBD2. CDR1 is MDHEN and CDR2 is SYDVKM in the germline V gene. V trimming: 8 bases; J trimming: 5 bases; junction bases outside the gene matches: 13. This CDR3 region has 15 residues. The DNA of the CDR3 is TGTGCCAGCTGGATCGGGGGGATCGGGAGAGATACGCAGTATTTT. Translation gives CASWIGGIGRDTQYF.

The sample holds a few counts of this clone. DNA for the CDR3: TGTGCCAGCAGTGTGAATAGCGGGGGCTGGAGGTATTTT. It is translated as CASSVNSGGWRYF. The chain couples TRBV6-5 to TRBJ2-3; 9 bases are shared with TRBD2. The CDR3 contains 13 residues. Germline CDR1 is MNHEY and CDR2 is SVGAGI. V dropped 5 bases and J dropped 14; count of bases not matched to a gene: 11.

J is TRBJ1-6 and V is TRBV7-9, with 9 positions matching TRBD1. This CDR3 is built from 15 residues. Germline V gene data show CDR1 as SEHNR and CDR2 as FQNEAQ (reference sequence). V lost 5 bases, J lost 4 bases, and 3 bases stayed unmatched. In DNA form, the CDR3 reads TGTGCCAGCAGCCCGGGACAGGGATATAATTCACCCCTCCACTTT. Translating gives CASSPGQGYNSPLHF.

The chain joins TRBV7-8 to TRBJ2-1, with 8 positions matching TRBD1. The trim removed 1 base at V and 7 bases at J, leaving 3 bases unmatched. Germline lookup yields CDR1 SGHVS and CDR2 FQNEAQ. The CDR3 runs 14 residues. The CDR3 coding sequence is TGTGCCAGCAGCTTAGTCAGGGGGCGGAATGAGCAGTTCTTC. It is translated as CASSLVRGRNEQFF.

The V gene is TRBV10-1, the J gene TRBJ2-1; 9 bases fit TRBD1. J lost 0 bases, V lost 4 bases, and 19 bases had no gene match. The CDR3 totals 21 residues. Germline lookup yields CDR1 WNHNN and CDR2 SYGVQD (reference sequence). The CDR3: CASSGGRWDRAPRGSYNEQFF. The CDR3 DNA is TGCGCCAGCAGTGGGGGAAGGTGGGACAGGGCCCCAAGGGGCTCCTACAATGAGCAGTTCTTC.

The rearrangement uses TRBV7-6 and TRBJ2-6; 7 bases agree with TRBD2. The V and J ends lost 3 bases and 2 bases, in that order; junction bases with no gene match: 1. This CDR3 is built from 15 residues. Germline CDR1 reads SGHVS; CDR2 reads FNYEAQ. CDR3: CASSLGGAGANVLTF. For the CDR3, the DNA is TGTGCCAGCAGCTTGGGGGGGGCTGGGGCCAACGTCCTGACTTTC. Combining the CDR3 with reference TRBV7-6 and TRBJ2-6 gives the whole variable domain GAGVSQSPRYKVTKRGQDVALRCDPISGHVSLYWYRQALGQGPEFLTYFNYEAQQDKSGLPNDRFSAERPEGSISTLTIQRTEQRDSAMYRCASSLGGAGANVLTFGAGSRLTVL.

This rearrangement joins TRBV6-5 to TRBJ2-2; 7 bases line up with TRBD1. J was trimmed by 6 bases and V by 4 bases; bases with no gene match: 11. The CDR3 length is 16 residues. Germline V lookup: CDR1 MNHEY, CDR2 SVGAGI. The CDR3 nucleotides are TGTGCCAGCAGTTCTCACAGGGGAGTGGCGGCCGGGGAGCTGTTTTTT. This sequence encodes CASSSHRGVAAGELFF.

The chain couples TRBV7-8 to TRBJ1-2, with D maybe TRBD1 (5 bases). The CDR3 is made up of 15 amino acids. The V and J ends lost 5 bases and 0 bases respectively, with 13 bases between them. The germline V gene encodes CDR1 SGHVS and CDR2 FQNEAQ. The CDR3 loop reads CASSRTQVTNYGYTF. CDR3 DNA sequence: TGTGCCAGCAGCCGTACACAGGTCACTAACTATGGCTACACCTTC. The whole variable domain, remainder taken from reference TRBV7-8 and TRBJ1-2, is GAGVSQSPRYKVAKRGQDVALRCDPISGHVSLFWYQQALGQGPEFLTYFQNEAQLDKSGLPSDRFFAERPEGSVSTLKIQRTQQEDSAVYLCASSRTQVTNYGYTFGSGTRLTVV.

V is TRBV9 and J is TRBJ2-5; 13 nucleotides align to TRBD2. The CDR3 length is 16 residues. Germline CDR1 is SGDLS and CDR2 is YYNGEE. Trimming cost V 4 bases and J 5 bases; bases outside gene matches: 8. The CDR3 is CASSPGLAGATETQYF. The DNA of the CDR3 is TGTGCCAGCAGCCCCGGACTAGCGGGGGCGACGGAGACCCAGTACTTC.

The V gene is TRBV4-3, the J gene TRBJ1-2; 7 bases are a match to TRBD1. Trimming cost V 0 bases and J 3 bases; bases outside gene matches: 13. This CDR3 is built from 18 residues. From germline, CDR1 is LGHNA and CDR2 YSLEER. The CDR3 coding sequence is TGCGCCAGCAGCCAAGAATTTCGTGGTTCAGGGGGTTACTATGGCTACACCTTC. Its translation is CASSQEFRGSGGYYGYTF.

CDR3 in DNA: TGTGCCAGCAGCTCAAGCATGGCAGGGACTGGAAACACCATATATTTT. Residues: CASSSSMAGTGNTIYF. This sequence joins TRBV7-2 and TRBJ1-3, with D possibly matching TRBD1 (5 bases). Trimming took off 4 bases at V and 2 bases at J, with 15 bases between the two ends. Germline CDR1 and CDR2: SGHTA and FQGNSA. The CDR3 has 16 amino acids.

This clone was found once. CDR3 coding DNA: TGTGCCAGCAGTTTAAAGGGAGCAACTAATGAAAAACTGTTTTTT. Protein sequence: CASSLKGATNEKLFF. The chain uses TRBV27 and TRBJ1-4, with unresolved D. V was cut by 2 bases and J by 0 bases, with 7 bases left in between. The germline CDR1 and CDR2 sequences are MNHEY and SMNVEV (reference sequence). This CDR3 contains 15 residues.

This clone was counted only a few times. The genes are TRBV5-4 and TRBJ1-4; 7 bases fit TRBD1. The trim removed 4 bases at V and 7 bases at J, leaving 10 bases unmatched. This CDR3 is 15 amino acids long. Germline-derived CDR1 and CDR2 are SGHNT and YYREEE (reference sequence). CDR3 amino acids: CASSDNRGGGEKLFF. DNA for the CDR3: TGTGCCAGCAGCGATAACAGGGGTGGAGGTGAAAAACTGTTTTTT.

The chain combines TRBV2 with TRBJ1-3; D might be TRBD1 (5 bases). There are 14 residues in the CDR3. Trimming removed 8 bases from V and 4 bases from J, with 15 bases in between. Germline V gene lookup returns CDR1 SNHLY and CDR2 FYNNEI. CDR3 bases: TGTGCCAGCGGCAGGGAAACAGCCGGAAACACCATATATTTT. Its protein product is CASGRETAGNTIYF.

This CDR3 is CASSQDWGQPEDTQYF. The CDR3 DNA follows: TGTGCCAGCAGCCAAGATTGGGGACAGCCAGAAGATACGCAGTATTTT. The chain employs TRBV14 and TRBJ2-3; 7 bases line up with TRBD1. The CDR3 covers 16 residues. V gave up 0 bases and J gave up 5 bases; unmatched junction bases: 8. Germline loops: CDR1 SGHDN, CDR2 FVKESK.

The genes are TRBV11-3 and TRBJ2-3; D possibly corresponds to TRBD2 (5 bases). The V gene lost 5 bases and the J gene lost 4 bases, with 16 bases spanning the gap. The germline V gene has CDR1 SGHNT and CDR2 YENEEA. The CDR3 spans 15 residues. CDR3 residues: CASSAQRGIADTQYF. CDR3 nucleotide sequence: TGTGCCAGCAGCGCGCAGAGAGGGATCGCAGATACGCAGTATTTT. The variable domain in full, completed from reference TRBV11-3 and TRBJ2-3, reads EAGVVQSPRYKIIEKKQPVAFWCNPISGHNTLYWYLQNLGQGPELLIRYENEEAVDDSQLPKDRFSAERLKGVDSTLKIQPAELGDSAVYLCASSAQRGIADTQYFGPGTRLTVL.